A selection of T cell receptor beta chains follows, all from one sample in a study of spatial heterogeneity in lung cancer. TCRdb processed the 5' RACE reads anew with MiXCR; each CDR3 protein has one entry. The data contain roughly 91,000 distinct CDR3 sequences, approximately 18% of them singletons. The sample here was PBMCs, taken at surgery. The receptors were gathered from a male donor with early-stage non-small cell lung cancer. Each CDR3 is given with its conserved first and last residue. Each record gives: J gene, clone size, D gene, V gene, CDR3 DNA, CDR3 protein. A D gene is named only where the DNA matches it firmly. Rows may omit the clone size; those that give it use once, few, many or a size class.

>TRBJ1-4|.|.|TRBV2
TGTGCCTCCTCGAGTCGGAACCCAAATGAAAAACTGTTTTTT
CASSSRNPNEKLFF
>TRBJ1-2|many|.|TRBV19
TGTGCCAGTAGTTTCAGTTATGGCTACACCTTC
CASSFSYGYTF
>TRBJ2-1|few|TRBD2|TRBV15
TGTGCCACCAGCAGAAGGGACCCAGCGGGGAATGAGCAGTTCTTC
CATSRRDPAGNEQFF
>TRBJ2-1|few|TRBD1|TRBV7-3
TGTGCCAGCAGCTTATTCCTGGACAGGGGGAATGAGCAGTTCTTC
CASSLFLDRGNEQFF
>TRBJ2-7|few|TRBD1|TRBV7-9
TGTGCCAGCAGCTCCTCCATGACAGGGGGAAGCAACGAGCAGTACTTC
CASSSSMTGGSNEQYF
>TRBJ2-3|few|TRBD2|TRBV7-9
TGTGCCAGCAGCCCAGGACTAGCGGGAAGAACAGATACGCAGTATTTT
CASSPGLAGRTDTQYF
>TRBJ2-7|.|.|TRBV28
TGTGCCAGCAGTTACCTCAGAGGGAGTTACGAGCAGTACTTC
CASSYLRGSYEQYF
>TRBJ1-1|few|.|TRBV4-3
TGCGCCAGCAGCCAGGGCGACAGAGCCACTGAAGCTTTCTTT
CASSQGDRATEAFF
>TRBJ2-1|.|TRBD2|TRBV5-1
TGCGCCAGCAGCCCCACTAGCGTTGTTGAGCAGTTCTTC
CASSPTSVVEQFF
>TRBJ2-5|.|TRBD1|TRBV12-3/TRBV12-4
TGTGCCAGCAGTCCCGGAAACAGGGGCGAGACCCAGTACTTC
CASSPGNRGETQYF
>TRBJ2-3|.|.|TRBV7-9
TGTGCCAGAAGCTTAGGGCGGGTGGCAGGCAGCACAGATACGCAGTATTTT
CARSLGRVAGSTDTQYF